The 19 T cell receptor beta chains below come from one sample, sequenced in a study of blood T cell repertoires in COVID-19. Here immunoSEQ multiplex PCR was the method, and the copy in TCRdb shows in-frame clones only, minus some. The sample holds over 25,000 clones; approximately 80% are singletons and the top ten take about an eighth. Sequencing was done on a sample of peripheral blood. The source of these receptors is a human donor in a cohort sampled during active COVID-19.

The rearrangement links TRBV5-1 to TRBJ1-5; maybe TRBD1 (6 bases). Trimming removed 1 base from V and 2 bases from J, with 19 bases in between. CDR1 and CDR2 (germline): SGHRS, YFSETQ. This CDR3 is built from 18 residues. CDR3 in amino acids: CASSLSPGGSAGNQPQHF. Here the CDR3 DNA reads TGCGCCAGCAGCTTGTCCCCGGGGGGCTCCGCGGGCAATCAGCCCCAGCATTTT.

This clone is medium-sized (0.01 to 0.1%). The V gene is TRBV19, the J gene TRBJ1-5; TRBD1 is a possible D gene (6 bases). Germline V gene data show CDR1 as LNHDA and CDR2 as SQIVND (reference sequence). V was clipped by 7 bases and J by 2 bases, with 12 bases between them. This CDR3 has 14 residues. The DNA of the CDR3 is TGTGCCAGTACCTACAGACAGGGCAATCAGCCCCAGCATTTT. Its translation: CASTYRQGNQPQHF.

The chain couples TRBV6-5 to TRBJ1-1; D is possibly TRBD1 (6 bases). CDR3 size: 13 residues. Per germline, CDR1 MNHEY and CDR2 SVGAGI. Trimming cost V 5 bases and J 0 bases, with 7 bases left between them. In nucleotides, the CDR3 is TGTGCCAGCAGTAGGACAGTGAACACTGAAGCTTTCTTT. It translates to CASSRTVNTEAFF.

This rearrangement joins TRBV6-5 to TRBJ2-7; the D gene is possibly TRBD1 (6 bases). This CDR3 region has 15 residues. Per the germline V gene, CDR1 is MNHEY and CDR2 is SVGAGI. V gave up 0 bases and J gave up 7 bases, with 16 bases separating them. DNA for the CDR3: TGTGCCAGCAGTTACTCGCGCCAGGGGTCGTTGGAGCAGTACTTC. This encodes CASSYSRQGSLEQYF.

This clone has only a few counts. DNA for the CDR3: TGTGCCAGTAGTCCTCGGGGGGCAGGGTACCAAGAGACCCAGTACTTC. Amino acids: CASSPRGAGYQETQYF. This rearrangement joins TRBV19 to TRBJ2-5; D perhaps matches TRBD2 (7 bases). Germline CDR1 LNHDA, CDR2 SQIVND (reference sequence). The V gene lost 5 bases and the J gene lost 0 bases, with 16 bases spanning the gap. There are 16 residues in the CDR3.

The gene calls are TRBV6-6 and TRBJ2-2; possible D gene TRBD1, 6 bases. Germline CDR1 and CDR2: MNHNY and SVGAGI (reference sequence). The CDR3 extends over 15 amino acids. V shed 5 bases and J shed 5 bases, with 15 bases lying between them. The CDR3 protein is CASSQGLISTGELFF. The CDR3 DNA reads as TGTGCCAGCAGTCAGGGGTTGATTTCGACCGGGGAGCTGTTTTTT.

This clone counts as large. The same CDR3 can be traced to other DNA sequences in this sample. This chain uses TRBV6-5 with TRBJ2-1; 9 bases align to TRBD2. V lost 2 bases, J lost 8 bases, and 7 bases stayed unmatched. CDR1 is MNHEY and CDR2 is SVGAGI in the germline V gene. This CDR3 contains 15 residues. This CDR3 is CASSYRRGGGHEQFF. The CDR3 nucleotides are TGTGCCAGCAGTTACCGTCGCGGGGGGGGGCATGAGCAGTTCTTC.

The chain couples TRBV10-3 to TRBJ2-1; D remains ambiguous. The CDR3 sequence is 13 residues long. CDR1 is ENHRY and CDR2 is SYGVKD in the germline V gene. V was clipped by 0 bases and J by 7 bases, with 7 bases between them. The DNA of the CDR3 is TGTGCCATCAGTGAGTCTTCTAGAAATGAGCAGTTCTTC. Its translation is CAISESSRNEQFF.

Turning to this clone: The sample contains more than one DNA sequence encoding this CDR3. This chain uses TRBV30 with TRBJ2-3; 7 bases match TRBD2. Germline V gene sequence: CDR1 GTSNPN, CDR2 SVGIG (reference sequence). The V and J ends lost 0 bases and 6 bases, in that order; junction bases with no gene match: 3. This CDR3 contains 13 residues. The CDR3 sequence: CAWSVRERDTQYF. The CDR3 DNA is TGTGCCTGGAGTGTGCGGGAGCGCGATACGCAGTATTTT.

The chain employs TRBV19 and TRBJ1-5; a weak D match, TRBD1 (6 bases). The V gene lost 6 bases and the J gene lost 2 bases, with 20 bases spanning the gap. The CDR3 sequence is 17 residues long. Germline CDR1 LNHDA, CDR2 SQIVND (reference sequence). CDR3 DNA: TGTGCCAGTAGGATGTTTGGGGGCAGGTTGGGCAATCAGCCCCAGCATTTT. It encodes CASRMFGGRLGNQPQHF.

This clone was recorded a few times. The rearrangement uses TRBV14 and TRBJ1-1, with a tentative D call TRBD1 (5 bases). The length of the CDR3 is 12 residues. V was shortened by 2 bases and J by 10 bases, with 11 bases between the two germline ends. Per germline, CDR1 SGHDN and CDR2 FVKESK. The CDR3 DNA reads TGTGCCAGCAGCCAACAGGGTATCGCAGCTTTCTTT. It specifies CASSQQGIAAFF.

The rearrangement uses TRBV6-5 and TRBJ1-2; maybe TRBD1 (5 bases). Germline CDR1 reads MNHEY; CDR2 reads SVGAGI. The V and J ends lost 8 bases and 7 bases respectively, with 11 bases between them. CDR3 size: 11 residues. The CDR3 DNA follows: TGTGCCAGCGGCCGGGGGGGTGGCTACACCTTC. Protein sequence: CASGRGGGYTF.

Here the CDR3 reads CASSQQGQTTGELFF. As DNA, the CDR3 is TGTGCCAGCAGCCAACAGGGACAGACCACCGGGGAGCTGTTTTTT. The chain couples TRBV14 to TRBJ2-2; TRBD1 aligns across 7 bases. The germline CDR1 and CDR2 sequences are SGHDN and FVKESK. Trimming cost V 2 bases and J 4 bases; bases outside gene matches: 4. CDR3 size: 15 residues.

For the CDR3, the DNA is TGTGCCAGCAGCTATGGCAGGGGGGTGTACAATGAGCAGTTCTTC. This sequence encodes CASSYGRGVYNEQFF. V and J are TRBV3-1 (or the pseudogene TRBV3-2) and TRBJ2-1; perhaps TRBD1 as D (7 bases). Between the trimmed V and J ends, which lost 5 bases and 4 bases, there was a span of 15 bases. CDR3 size: 15 residues. Germline V gene sequence: CDR1 LGHDT, CDR2 YNNKEL (reference sequence).

This rearrangement joins TRBV19 to TRBJ2-1; 9 bases align to TRBD1. CDR1 LNHDA and CDR2 SQIVND come from the germline V gene (reference sequence). J was trimmed by 1 base and V by 4 bases; bases with no gene match: 2. The CDR3 totals 15 residues. The CDR3 nucleotides read TGTGCCAGTAGTACACAGGGGGCTTCCTACAATGAGCAGTTCTTC. Its translation is CASSTQGASYNEQFF.

This sequence joins TRBV6-5 and TRBJ1-5; D may be TRBD1 (6 bases). V was clipped by 4 bases and J by 3 bases, with 13 bases between them. Germline V gene lookup returns CDR1 MNHEY and CDR2 SVGAGI. The CDR3 runs to 15 residues. The CDR3 DNA is TGTGCCAGCAGTTTGTCCGGGACACACAATCAGCCCCAGCATTTT. This sequence encodes CASSLSGTHNQPQHF.

A remark on this clone: The junction departs from germline at one end; a sequencing error may be responsible. The CDR3 DNA reads as TGTGCCAGCAGCGAAGGGGCAAACTCTGGAAACACCATATATTTT. It codes for CASSEGANSGNTIYF. The V call is TRBV6-1, the J call TRBJ1-3, with D possibly matching TRBD1 (5 bases). Germline V gene sequence: CDR1 MNHNS, CDR2 SASEGT. The CDR3 is made up of 15 amino acids.

The rearrangement joins TRBV5-1 to TRBJ2-3; 8 bases line up with TRBD2. V was clipped by 4 bases and J by 4 bases; unmatched bases: 14. This CDR3 has 17 residues. Germline V gene data show CDR1 as SGHRS and CDR2 as YFSETQ. CDR3 residues: CASSPHRGGAGADTQYF. The DNA of the CDR3 is TGCGCCAGCAGCCCTCATCGGGGGGGGGCCGGAGCAGATACGCAGTATTTT.

The chain links TRBV11-3 to TRBJ1-5; no firm D call. In germline, CDR1 is SGHNT, CDR2 YENEEA. Trimming pared 0 bases from V and 7 bases from J, leaving 13 bases between. This CDR3 region has 15 residues. The CDR3 is CASSLDRGSWQPQHF. The CDR3 DNA is TGTGCCAGCAGCTTAGATCGAGGGAGTTGGCAGCCCCAGCATTTT.